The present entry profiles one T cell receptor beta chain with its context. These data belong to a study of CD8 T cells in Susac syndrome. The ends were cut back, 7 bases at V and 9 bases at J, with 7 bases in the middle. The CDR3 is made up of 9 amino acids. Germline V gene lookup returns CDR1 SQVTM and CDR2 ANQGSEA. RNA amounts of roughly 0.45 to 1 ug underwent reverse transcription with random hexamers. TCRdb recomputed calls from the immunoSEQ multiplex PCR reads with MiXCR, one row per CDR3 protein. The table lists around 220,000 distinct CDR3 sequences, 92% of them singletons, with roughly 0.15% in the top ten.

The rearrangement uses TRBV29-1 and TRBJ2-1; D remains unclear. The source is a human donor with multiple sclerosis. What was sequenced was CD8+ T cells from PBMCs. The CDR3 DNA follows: TGCAGCGAGCTGGGTGAGCAGTTCTTC. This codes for CSELGEQFF.